This paragraph reports one TCR beta chain. In the authors' workflow: Counts of nucleated cells, estimated from reference gene primer amplification, were obtained. Repertoires were generated with immunoSEQ multiplex PCR, while TCRdb's copy carries only in-frame clones and drops some. The V and J calls and clone size come from that table; D and trimming were worked out from the DNA. Of about 180,000 clones listed, approximately 89% are singletons. These data come from a study of blood T cell repertoires in COVID-19. Across the whole study: The United States, Italy and Spain were the sources of the acute and convalescent COVID-19 samples. From T cells, B-cell-depleted T cells, or PBMCs came the material, which was cDNA or gDNA.

V dropped 3 bases and J dropped 0 bases, with 5 bases sitting between them. The CDR3 length is 13 residues. From germline, CDR1 is MDHEN and CDR2 SYDVKM. The TCR sequence derives from a woman in her twenties or thirties with acute or convalescent COVID-19. Material: peripheral blood. V usage is TRBV28 and J usage is TRBJ1-2, with D unclear. CDR3 sequence: CASSFPTNYGYTF. CDR3 in DNA: TGTGCCAGCAGTTTCCCCACTAACTATGGCTACACCTTC.